This T cell receptor beta chain was profiled in a study of shared clonotypes between healthy human individuals. Only in-frame clones appear in the TCRdb table, and some are missing; sequencing was by immunoSEQ multiplex PCR. The sample records about 2.1 million clones, over 85% being singletons. V was pared by 3 bases and J by 1 base, with 10 bases between. The germline gives CDR1 SGDLS, CDR2 YYNGEE. CDR3 length equals 14 residues. Naive-designated CD8 cells lacked CD45RO, were positively enriched for CCR7, and omitted terminally differentiated effector memory CD45RA+ cells. The genes are TRBV9 and TRBJ1-1; D not resolved. This TCR derives from a man younger than 35 in good health. Some clones in this sample may be carry-over from other donors' samples. Sequenced: naive CD8+ T cells from PBMCs. CDR3 sequence reads: CASSEEAWNTEAFF. The DNA for the CDR3 is TGTGCCAGCAGCGAGGAGGCATGGAACACTGAAGCTTTCTTT.